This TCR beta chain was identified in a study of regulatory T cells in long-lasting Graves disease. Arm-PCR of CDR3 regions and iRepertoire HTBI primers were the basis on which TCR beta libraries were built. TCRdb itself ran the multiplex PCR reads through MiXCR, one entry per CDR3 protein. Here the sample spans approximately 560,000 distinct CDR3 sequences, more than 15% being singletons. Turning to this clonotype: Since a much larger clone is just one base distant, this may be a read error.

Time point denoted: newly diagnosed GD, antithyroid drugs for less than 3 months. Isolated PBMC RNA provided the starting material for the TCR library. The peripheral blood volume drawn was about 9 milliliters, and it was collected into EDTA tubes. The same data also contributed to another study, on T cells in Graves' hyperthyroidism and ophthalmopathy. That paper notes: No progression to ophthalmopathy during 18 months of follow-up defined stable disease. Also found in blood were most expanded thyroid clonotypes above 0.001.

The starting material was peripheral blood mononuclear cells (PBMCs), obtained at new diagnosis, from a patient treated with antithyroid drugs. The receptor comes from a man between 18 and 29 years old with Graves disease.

The CDR3 protein is CASSRGWGSYNEQFF. CDR3 nucleotides: TGTGCCAGCAGCCGAGGGTGGGGCTCCTACAATGAGCAGTTCTTC. The rearrangement links TRBV3-1 to TRBJ2-1, with a possible D match to TRBD2 (5 bases). The CDR3 is 15 residues long. Germline V gives CDR1 LGHDT, CDR2 YNNKEL (reference sequence). V lost 4 bases and J 0 bases, leaving 10 bases between the germline ends.